The subject of this entry is one T cell receptor (beta chain). Its antigen is unidentified. Trimming took 7 bases from V and 8 from J, leaving 17 bases between them. CDR3 size: 14 residues. CDR1 and CDR2 from the germline V gene are SNHLY and FYNNEI. The data were taken from a study of cytotoxic CD8 clonotypes in ibrutinib-treated CLL. Across the whole study: Among responders, roughly 25 were partial and 2 complete; after median 68 months, around 14 stayed remitted and about 12 progressed. Productive templates averaged 255,043 per sample, and productive rearrangements 90,000 to 100,000. General observations from the study: Having risen at ibrutinib response, clonality had fallen back toward baseline by progression.

Target depth was 1 in 200,000 to 1 in 1 million T cells, about 10x per clonotype. Clones were read by immunoSEQ multiplex PCR, and TCRdb kept only the in-frame ones, dropping some. The repertoire holds 130,000 to 150,000 clones, with approximately 89% as singletons. The V gene is TRBV2, the J gene TRBJ1-4; D ambiguous. The material was PBMCs, obtained after 12 months of ibrutinib treatment. The sequence derives from a human donor with chronic lymphocytic leukemia. In DNA form, the CDR3 reads TGTGCCAGCATGCCAGGCTACGGAGACGAAAAACTGTTTTTT. Its translation is CASMPGYGDEKLFF.